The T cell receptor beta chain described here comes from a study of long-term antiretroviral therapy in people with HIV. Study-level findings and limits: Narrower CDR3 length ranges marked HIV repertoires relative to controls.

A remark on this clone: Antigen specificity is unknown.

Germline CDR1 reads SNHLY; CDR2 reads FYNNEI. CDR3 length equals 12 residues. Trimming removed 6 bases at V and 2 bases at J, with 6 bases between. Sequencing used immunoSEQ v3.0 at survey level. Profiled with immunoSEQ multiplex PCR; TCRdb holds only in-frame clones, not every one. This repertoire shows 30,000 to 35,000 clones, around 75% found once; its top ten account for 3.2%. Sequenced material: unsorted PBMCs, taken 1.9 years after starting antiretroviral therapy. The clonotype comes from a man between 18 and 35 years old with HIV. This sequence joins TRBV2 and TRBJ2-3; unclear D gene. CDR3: CASRDHTDTQYF. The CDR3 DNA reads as TGTGCCAGCAGGGACCACACAGATACGCAGTATTTT.